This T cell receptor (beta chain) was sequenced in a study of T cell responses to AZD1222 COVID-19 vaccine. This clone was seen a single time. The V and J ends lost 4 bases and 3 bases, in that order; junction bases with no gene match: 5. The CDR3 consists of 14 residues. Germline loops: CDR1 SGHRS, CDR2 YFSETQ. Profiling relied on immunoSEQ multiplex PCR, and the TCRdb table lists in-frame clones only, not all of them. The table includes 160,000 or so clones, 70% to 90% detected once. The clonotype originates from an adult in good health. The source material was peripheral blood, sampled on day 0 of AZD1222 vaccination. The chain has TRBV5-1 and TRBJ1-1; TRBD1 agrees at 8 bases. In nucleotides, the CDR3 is TGCGCCAGCAGCCAAGGACAGGGCCACACTGAAGCTTTCTTT. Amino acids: CASSQGQGHTEAFF.